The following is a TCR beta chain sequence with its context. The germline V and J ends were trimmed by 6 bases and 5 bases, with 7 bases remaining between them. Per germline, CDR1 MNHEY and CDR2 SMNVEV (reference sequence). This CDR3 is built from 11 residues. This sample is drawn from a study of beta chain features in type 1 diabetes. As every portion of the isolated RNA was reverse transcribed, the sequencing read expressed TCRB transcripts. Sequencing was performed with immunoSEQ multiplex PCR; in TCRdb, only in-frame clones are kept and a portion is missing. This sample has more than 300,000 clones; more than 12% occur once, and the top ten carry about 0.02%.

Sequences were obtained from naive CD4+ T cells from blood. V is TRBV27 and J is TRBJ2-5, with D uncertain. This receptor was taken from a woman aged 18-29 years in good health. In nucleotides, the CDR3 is TGTGCCAGCAGGGAGTACGAGACCCAGTACTTC. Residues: CASREYETQYF.